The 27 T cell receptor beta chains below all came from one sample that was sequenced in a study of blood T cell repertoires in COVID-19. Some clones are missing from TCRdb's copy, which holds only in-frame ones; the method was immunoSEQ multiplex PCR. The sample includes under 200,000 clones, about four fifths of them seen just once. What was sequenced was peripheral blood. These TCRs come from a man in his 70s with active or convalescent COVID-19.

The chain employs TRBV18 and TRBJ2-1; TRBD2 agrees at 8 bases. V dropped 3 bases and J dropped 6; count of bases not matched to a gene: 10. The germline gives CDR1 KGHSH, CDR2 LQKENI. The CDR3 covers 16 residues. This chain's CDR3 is CASSPRTSTLANEQFF. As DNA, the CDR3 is TGTGCCAGCTCACCTAGGACTAGCACTCTGGCCAATGAGCAGTTCTTC. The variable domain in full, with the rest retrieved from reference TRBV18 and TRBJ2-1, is NAGVMQNPRHLVRRRGQEARLRCSPMKGHSHVYWYRQLPEEGLKFMVYLQKENIIDESGMPKERFSAEFPKEGPSILRIQQVVRGDSAAYFCASSPRTSTLANEQFFGPGTRLTVL.

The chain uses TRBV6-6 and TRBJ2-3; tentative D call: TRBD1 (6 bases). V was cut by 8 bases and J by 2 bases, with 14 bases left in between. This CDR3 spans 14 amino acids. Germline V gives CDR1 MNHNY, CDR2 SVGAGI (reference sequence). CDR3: CASGNRVHTDTQYF. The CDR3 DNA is TGTGCCAGCGGGAACAGGGTCCACACAGATACGCAGTATTTT.

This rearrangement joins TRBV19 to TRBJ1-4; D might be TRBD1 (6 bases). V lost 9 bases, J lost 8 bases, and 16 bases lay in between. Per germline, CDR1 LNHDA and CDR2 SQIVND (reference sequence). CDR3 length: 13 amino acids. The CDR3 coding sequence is TGTGCCAGCAACGTCCGGGACACAGAAAAACTGTTTTTT. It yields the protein CASNVRDTEKLFF.

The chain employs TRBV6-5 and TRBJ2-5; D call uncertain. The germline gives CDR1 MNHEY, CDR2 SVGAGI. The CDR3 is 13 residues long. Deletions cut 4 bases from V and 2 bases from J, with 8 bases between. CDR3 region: CASSSPPQETQYF. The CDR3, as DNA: TGTGCCAGCAGTTCCCCCCCACAAGAGACCCAGTACTTC.

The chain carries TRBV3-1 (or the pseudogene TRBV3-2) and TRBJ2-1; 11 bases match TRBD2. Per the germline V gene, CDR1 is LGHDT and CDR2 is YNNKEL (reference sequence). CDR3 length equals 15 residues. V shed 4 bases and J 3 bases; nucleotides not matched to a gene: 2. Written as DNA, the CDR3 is TGTGCCAGCAGCCTTACTAGCGGGAGCTACAATGAGCAGTTCTTC. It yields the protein CASSLTSGSYNEQFF.

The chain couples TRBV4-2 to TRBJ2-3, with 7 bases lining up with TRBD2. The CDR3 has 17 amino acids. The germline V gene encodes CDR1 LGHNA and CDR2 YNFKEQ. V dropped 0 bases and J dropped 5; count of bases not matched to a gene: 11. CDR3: CASSQDVGRLALDTQYF. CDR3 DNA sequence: TGTGCCAGCAGCCAAGATGTTGGGCGACTAGCCTTAGATACGCAGTATTTT.

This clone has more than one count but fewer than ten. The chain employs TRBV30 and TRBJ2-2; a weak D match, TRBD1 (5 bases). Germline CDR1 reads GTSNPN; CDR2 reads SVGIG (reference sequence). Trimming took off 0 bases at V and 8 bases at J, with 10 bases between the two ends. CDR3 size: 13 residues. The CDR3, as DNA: TGTGCCTGGAGTGTACCTGGGGCAGGGGAGCTGTTTTTT. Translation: CAWSVPGAGELFF.

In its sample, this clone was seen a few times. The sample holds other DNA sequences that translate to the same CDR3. The CDR3 DNA is TGTGCCAGCAGCTTGGGGACAGGGGGAGAAAAACTGTTTTTT. Translating gives CASSLGTGGEKLFF. The chain links TRBV5-5 to TRBJ1-4; 10 positions agree with TRBD1. CDR3 length: 14 residues. Germline V gene data show CDR1 as SGHKS and CDR2 as YYEKEE (reference sequence). V lost 0 bases to trimming and J lost 8 bases; unmatched junction nucleotides: 1.

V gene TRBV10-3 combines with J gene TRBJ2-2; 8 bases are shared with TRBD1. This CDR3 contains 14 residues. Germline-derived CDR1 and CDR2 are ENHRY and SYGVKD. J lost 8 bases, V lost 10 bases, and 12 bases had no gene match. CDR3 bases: TGTGCCACTCACCCGGACAGGGCCTTAGGGGAGCTGTTTTTT. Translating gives CATHPDRALGELFF.

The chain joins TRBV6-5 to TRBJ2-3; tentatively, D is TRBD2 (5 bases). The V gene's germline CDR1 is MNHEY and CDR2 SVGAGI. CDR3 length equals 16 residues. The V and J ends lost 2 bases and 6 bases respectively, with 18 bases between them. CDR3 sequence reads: CASSYTPGLGSDTQYF. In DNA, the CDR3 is TGTGCCAGCAGTTACACTCCGGGATTAGGAAGTGATACGCAGTATTTT.

The CDR3 region is CASSLEAGGHGTDTQYF. The CDR3 bases are TGTGCCAGCAGCTTAGAGGCGGGGGGCCATGGCACAGATACGCAGTATTTT. The V gene is TRBV11-3, the J gene TRBJ2-3; 8 nucleotides agree with TRBD2. Germline values: CDR1 SGHNT, CDR2 YENEEA. The V and J ends lost 0 bases and 1 base, in that order; junction bases with no gene match: 6. The CDR3 consists of 17 residues. The entire variable domain, with the rest obtained from reference TRBV11-3 and TRBJ2-3, is as follows: EAGVVQSPRYKIIEKKQPVAFWCNPISGHNTLYWYLQNLGQGPELLIRYENEEAVDDSQLPKDRFSAERLKGVDSTLKIQPAELGDSAVYLCASSLEAGGHGTDTQYFGPGTRLTVL.

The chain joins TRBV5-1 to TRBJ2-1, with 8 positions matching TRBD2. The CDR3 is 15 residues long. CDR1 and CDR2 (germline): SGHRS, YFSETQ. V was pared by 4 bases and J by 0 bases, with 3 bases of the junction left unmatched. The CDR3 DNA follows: TGCGCCAGCAGCCTAGCGGGCCTCTCCTACAATGAGCAGTTCTTC. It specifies CASSLAGLSYNEQFF.

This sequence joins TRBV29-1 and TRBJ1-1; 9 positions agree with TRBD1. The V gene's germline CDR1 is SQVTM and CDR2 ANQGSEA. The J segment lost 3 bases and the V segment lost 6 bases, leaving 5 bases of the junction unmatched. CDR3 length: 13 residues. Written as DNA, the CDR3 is TGCAGCGTCAGACAGGGGGGGCACACTGAAGCTTTCTTT. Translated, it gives CSVRQGGHTEAFF.

CDR3 in DNA: TGTGCCAGCAGCTTGGCGGTTTACAATGAGCAGTTCTTC. It is translated as CASSLAVYNEQFF. The gene calls are TRBV11-3 and TRBJ2-1; no clear D gene. The ends were cut back, 3 bases at V and 4 bases at J, with 7 bases in the middle. In germline, CDR1 is SGHNT, CDR2 YENEEA. The CDR3 is 13 residues long.

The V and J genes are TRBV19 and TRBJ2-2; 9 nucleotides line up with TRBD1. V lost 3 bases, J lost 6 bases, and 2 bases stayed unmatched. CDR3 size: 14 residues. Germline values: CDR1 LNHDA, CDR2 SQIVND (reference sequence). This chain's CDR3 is CASSMGQGAGELFF. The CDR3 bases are TGTGCCAGTAGTATGGGACAGGGTGCCGGGGAGCTGTTTTTT.

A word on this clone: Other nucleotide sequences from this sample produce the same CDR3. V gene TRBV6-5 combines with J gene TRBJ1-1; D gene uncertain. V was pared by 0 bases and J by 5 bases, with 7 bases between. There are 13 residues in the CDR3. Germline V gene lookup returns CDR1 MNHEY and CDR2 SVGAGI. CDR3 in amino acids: CASSYSTGTEAFF. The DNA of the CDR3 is TGTGCCAGCAGTTACTCGACGGGGACTGAAGCTTTCTTT.

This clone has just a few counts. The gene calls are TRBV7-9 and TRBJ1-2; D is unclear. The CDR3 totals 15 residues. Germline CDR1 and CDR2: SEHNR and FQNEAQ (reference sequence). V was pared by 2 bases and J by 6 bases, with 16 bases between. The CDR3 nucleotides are TGTGCCAGCAGCTTAAGTGGTAACCCCGGGGATGGCTACACCTTC. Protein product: CASSLSGNPGDGYTF.

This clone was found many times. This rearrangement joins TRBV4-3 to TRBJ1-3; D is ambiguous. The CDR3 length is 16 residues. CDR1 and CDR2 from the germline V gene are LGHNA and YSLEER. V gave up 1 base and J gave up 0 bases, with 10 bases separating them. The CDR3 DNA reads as TGCGCCAGCAGCCAAGCCGCAACAGTCTCTGGAAACACCATATATTTT. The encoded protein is CASSQAATVSGNTIYF.

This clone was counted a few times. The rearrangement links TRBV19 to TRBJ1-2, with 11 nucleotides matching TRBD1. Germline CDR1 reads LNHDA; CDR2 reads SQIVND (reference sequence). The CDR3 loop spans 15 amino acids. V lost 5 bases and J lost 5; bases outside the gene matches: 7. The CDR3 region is CASSPLGDRGYGYTF. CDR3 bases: TGTGCCAGTAGTCCCCTAGGGGACAGGGGGTATGGCTACACCTTC.

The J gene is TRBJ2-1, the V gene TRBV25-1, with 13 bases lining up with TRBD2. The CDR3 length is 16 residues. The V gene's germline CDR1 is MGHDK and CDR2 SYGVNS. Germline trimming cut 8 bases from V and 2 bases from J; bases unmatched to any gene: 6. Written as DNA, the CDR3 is TGTGCCAGCGAGGGACTAGCGGGAATTACCTACAATGAGCAGTTCTTC. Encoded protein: CASEGLAGITYNEQFF.

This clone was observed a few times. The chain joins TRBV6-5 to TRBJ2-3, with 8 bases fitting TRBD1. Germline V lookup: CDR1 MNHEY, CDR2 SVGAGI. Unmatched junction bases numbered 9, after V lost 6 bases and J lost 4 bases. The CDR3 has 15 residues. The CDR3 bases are TGTGCCAGCAGAACGGACAGGGCGGGTTCAGATACGCAGTATTTT. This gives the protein CASRTDRAGSDTQYF.

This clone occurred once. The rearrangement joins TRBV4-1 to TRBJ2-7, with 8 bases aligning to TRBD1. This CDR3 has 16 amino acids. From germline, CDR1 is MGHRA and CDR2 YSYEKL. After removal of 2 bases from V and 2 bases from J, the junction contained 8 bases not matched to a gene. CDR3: CASSQQMTGATYEQYF. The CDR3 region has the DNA TGCGCCAGCAGCCAACAAATGACAGGGGCTACCTACGAGCAGTACTTC.

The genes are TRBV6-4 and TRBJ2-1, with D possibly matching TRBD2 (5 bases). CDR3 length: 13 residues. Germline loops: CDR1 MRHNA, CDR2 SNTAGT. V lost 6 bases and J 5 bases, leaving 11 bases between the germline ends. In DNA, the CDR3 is TGTGCCAGCAGCCTGACCGGGGACAATGAGCAGTTCTTC. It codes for CASSLTGDNEQFF.

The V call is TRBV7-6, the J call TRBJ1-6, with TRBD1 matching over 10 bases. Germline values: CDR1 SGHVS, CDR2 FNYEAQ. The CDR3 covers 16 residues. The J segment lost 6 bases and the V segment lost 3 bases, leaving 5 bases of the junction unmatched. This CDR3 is CASSFGTGDANSPLHF. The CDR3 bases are TGTGCCAGCAGCTTTGGGACAGGGGATGCTAATTCACCCCTCCACTTT.

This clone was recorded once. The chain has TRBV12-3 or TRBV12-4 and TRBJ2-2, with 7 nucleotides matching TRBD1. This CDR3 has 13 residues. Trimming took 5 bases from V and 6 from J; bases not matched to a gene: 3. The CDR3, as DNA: TGTGCCAGCAGTCTCCAGGGGGCCGGGGAGCTGTTTTTT. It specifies CASSLQGAGELFF.

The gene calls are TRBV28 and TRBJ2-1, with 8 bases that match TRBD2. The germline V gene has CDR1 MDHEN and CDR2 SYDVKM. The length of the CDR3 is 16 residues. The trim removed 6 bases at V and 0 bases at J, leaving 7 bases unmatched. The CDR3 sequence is CASSLSGADSYNEQFF. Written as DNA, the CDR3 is TGTGCCAGCAGCCTTAGCGGGGCTGACTCCTACAATGAGCAGTTCTTC.

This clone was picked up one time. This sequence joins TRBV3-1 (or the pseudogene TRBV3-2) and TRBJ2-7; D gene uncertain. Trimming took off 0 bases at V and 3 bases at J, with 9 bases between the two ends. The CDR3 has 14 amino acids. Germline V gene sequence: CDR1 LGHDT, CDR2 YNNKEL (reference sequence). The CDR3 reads CASSQDPQVYEQYF. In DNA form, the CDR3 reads TGTGCCAGCAGCCAAGATCCCCAGGTCTACGAGCAGTACTTC.